These T cell receptor beta chains were read from a single sample in a study of blood T cell repertoires in COVID-19. Sequencing used immunoSEQ multiplex PCR; TCRdb keeps in-frame clones, though not all of them. This table has about 170,000 clones, 87% appearing once. The sequenced sample consisted of peripheral blood. These receptors all come from a young man with active or convalescent COVID-19. The CDR3 runs from the conserved cysteine through the conserved F or W. The order of the fields is CDR3 DNA, CDR3 protein, clone size, J gene, V gene, D gene. The D gene is left open where the match is weak. Part of the rows lack a size; the others show once, few, many or a class for expanded clones.

DNA: TGTGCCAGCAGCTCCTGGGTAGGGGGTATGAACACTGAAGCTTTCTTT
CDR3: CASSSWVGGMNTEAFF
size: once
J: TRBJ1-1
V: TRBV7-2
D: NA

DNA: TGCGCCAGCAGCTTGGCAGGGTCCACCGGGGAGCTGTTTTTT
CDR3: CASSLAGSTGELFF
size: NA
J: TRBJ2-2
V: TRBV5-1
D: NA

DNA: TGTGCCAGCAGCCAACAGGGACTAGCGGGAGTCGAGCAGTACTTC
CDR3: CASSQQGLAGVEQYF
size: NA
J: TRBJ2-7
V: TRBV3-1/TRBV3-2
D: TRBD2

DNA: TGTGCCAGCAGGGTTGTGGGGACAGGTTTAAATGAGCAGTTCTTC
CDR3: CASRVVGTGLNEQFF
size: NA
J: TRBJ2-1
V: TRBV5-5
D: TRBD1

DNA: TGTGCCAGCAGTGAATATGGGGGCAAGAACACTGAAGCTTTCTTT
CDR3: CASSEYGGKNTEAFF
size: NA
J: TRBJ1-1
V: TRBV2
D: NA

DNA: TGTGCCACCAGTGCATCGGAAGCCATAGGAGACGGGGGTAAAAGAAATGAGCAGTTCTTC
CDR3: CATSASEAIGDGGKRNEQFF
size: NA
J: TRBJ2-1
V: TRBV24-1
D: NA

DNA: TGTGCCAGCAGCTTATCACAGGGCGCGTGGTCACCCCTCCACTTT
CDR3: CASSLSQGAWSPLHF
size: NA
J: TRBJ1-6
V: TRBV7-9
D: NA

DNA: TGTGCCAGCTCACTCGGACAGGGAGCCTACGAGCAGTACTTC
CDR3: CASSLGQGAYEQYF
size: NA
J: TRBJ2-7
V: TRBV18
D: TRBD1

DNA: TGTGCCAGCAGTCCGACAGGGTCTTACACTGAAGCTTTCTTT
CDR3: CASSPTGSYTEAFF
size: NA
J: TRBJ1-1
V: TRBV6-1
D: TRBD1

DNA: TGTGCCTGTCGGGGACAGGGGATCTATGGCTACACCTTC
CDR3: CACRGQGIYGYTF
size: NA
J: TRBJ1-2
V: TRBV28
D: TRBD1

DNA: TGTGCCAGCAGAAACGGGGGGGTCCGAACTGAAGCTTTCTTT
CDR3: CASRNGGVRTEAFF
size: NA
J: TRBJ1-1
V: TRBV6-5
D: NA

DNA: TGTGCCAGCAGCTTAGATCGGGTCTACGAAAAACTGTTTTTT
CDR3: CASSLDRVYEKLFF
size: NA
J: TRBJ1-4
V: TRBV7-9
D: NA

DNA: TGTGCCAGCAGAAAGGGACTAGCGGGGGGAACAGATACGCAGTATTTT
CDR3: CASRKGLAGGTDTQYF
size: once
J: TRBJ2-3
V: TRBV2
D: TRBD2

DNA: TGTGCCAGCAGAGGGGCGTTTAGCACAGATACGCAGTATTTT
CDR3: CASRGAFSTDTQYF
size: NA
J: TRBJ2-3
V: TRBV11-1
D: NA

DNA: TGTGCCAGCAGCCTCGGACAGGGCGTGCAGTACTTC
CDR3: CASSLGQGVQYF
size: NA
J: TRBJ2-7
V: TRBV5-6
D: TRBD1

DNA: TGCGCCAGCAGCTCCGGACAGTCGGTTAACACTGAAGCTTTCTTT
CDR3: CASSSGQSVNTEAFF
size: NA
J: TRBJ1-1
V: TRBV5-1
D: NA

DNA: TGTGCCAGCAGCCAAACCCTAGCAACGGGGGAGCTGTTTTTT
CDR3: CASSQTLATGELFF
size: NA
J: TRBJ2-2
V: TRBV14
D: NA

DNA: TGCAGTGCTAGTCCGGGGCTAGCGGGAGTTCAAGATACGCAGTATTTT
CDR3: CSASPGLAGVQDTQYF
size: NA
J: TRBJ2-3
V: TRBV20-1
D: TRBD2

DNA: TGTGCCAGCAGCTTGATACCGGGACAGGGCCCGGAGGGCTACACCTTC
CDR3: CASSLIPGQGPEGYTF
size: NA
J: TRBJ1-2
V: TRBV28
D: TRBD1

DNA: TGTGCCAGCAGCTCAGGTGGATCACGCTCTGGAAACACCATATATTTT
CDR3: CASSSGGSRSGNTIYF
size: few
J: TRBJ1-3
V: TRBV5-4
D: NA

DNA: TGTGCCAGCAGTTGGACACTAAACACTGAAGCTTTCTTT
CDR3: CASSWTLNTEAFF
size: NA
J: TRBJ1-1
V: TRBV12-3/TRBV12-4
D: NA

DNA: TGTGCCAGCAGCTTCTCCGGGACTAGCCCATCTCCCTCCTACAATGAGCAGTTCTTC
CDR3: CASSFSGTSPSPSYNEQFF
size: once
J: TRBJ2-1
V: TRBV11-3
D: TRBD2

DNA: TGTGCCAGCAGTTATAATTCAGTTCCTAATGAAAAACTGTTTTTT
CDR3: CASSYNSVPNEKLFF
size: NA
J: TRBJ1-4
V: TRBV6-5
D: NA

DNA: TGTGCCAGCACCTACAGGGGGTATGGCTACACCTTC
CDR3: CASTYRGYGYTF
size: NA
J: TRBJ1-2
V: TRBV28
D: TRBD1

DNA: TGTGCCAGCAGTGAGGGGGGGACGAGTACGTGGGATGTCATCGAGCAGTACTTC
CDR3: CASSEGGTSTWDVIEQYF
size: once
J: TRBJ2-7
V: TRBV2
D: TRBD2

DNA: TGTGCCAGCAGTCCCGGGACAGGGCGCAGCGAGCAGTTCTTC
CDR3: CASSPGTGRSEQFF
size: NA
J: TRBJ2-1
V: TRBV28
D: TRBD1

DNA: TGTGCCATCAGCCCCGGGACTAGCGGCGATGAGCAGTTCTTC
CDR3: CAISPGTSGDEQFF
size: NA
J: TRBJ2-1
V: TRBV10-3
D: TRBD2

DNA: TGTGCCAGCAGCTTGCGGTCCGTGACAGGGGATCGCCGGGGTGGGCTGTTTTTT
CDR3: CASSLRSVTGDRRGGLFF
size: NA
J: TRBJ2-2
V: TRBV5-5
D: TRBD1

DNA: TGTGCCAGCAGGCAGGCCCCGGGGAATGAAAAACTGTTTTTT
CDR3: CASRQAPGNEKLFF
size: NA
J: TRBJ1-4
V: TRBV2
D: NA

DNA: TGTGCCAGCAGCTTAGTCGGTCGCGGGGCTTTCTTT
CDR3: CASSLVGRGAFF
size: NA
J: TRBJ1-1
V: TRBV7-9
D: NA

DNA: TGTGCCAGCAGCCCACACGACACTTTCTCTTGGACTGAAGCTTTCTTT
CDR3: CASSPHDTFSWTEAFF
size: NA
J: TRBJ1-1
V: TRBV11-1
D: NA

DNA: TGTGCCAGCAGCTCGGGGAGGGGATATGGCTACACCTTC
CDR3: CASSSGRGYGYTF
size: NA
J: TRBJ1-2
V: TRBV11-2
D: NA

DNA: TGTGCCAGCAGCCTGACCATGTCCCTGGAGGGTCAGCCCCAGCATTTT
CDR3: CASSLTMSLEGQPQHF
size: once
J: TRBJ1-5
V: TRBV4-2
D: NA

DNA: TGTGCCAGCAGCTTGAGGGCGGGGATGGGTAACACTGAAGCTTTCTTT
CDR3: CASSLRAGMGNTEAFF
size: NA
J: TRBJ1-1
V: TRBV7-3
D: NA

DNA: TGCAGTGCAAACAGGGTTAAACAGTTCTTC
CDR3: CSANRVKQFF
size: NA
J: TRBJ2-1
V: TRBV20-1
D: NA

DNA: TGCAGCGTCCGAGCGGGGGGTCTTGCAAGAGGCTCCTACAATGAGCAGTTCTTC
CDR3: CSVRAGGLARGSYNEQFF
size: once
J: TRBJ2-1
V: TRBV29-1
D: TRBD2

DNA: TGCGCCAGCAGCCAAGATGCCCTAGCGGGAGGGTCCAAAAACATTCAGTACTTC
CDR3: CASSQDALAGGSKNIQYF
size: NA
J: TRBJ2-4
V: TRBV4-3
D: TRBD2

DNA: TGTGCCAGCAGTGTCCCCACCCTCAACAGGGTAAACACTGAAGCTTTCTTT
CDR3: CASSVPTLNRVNTEAFF
size: NA
J: TRBJ1-1
V: TRBV2
D: NA

DNA: TGCGCCAGCAGCTCACAACCAGGGGGACAGGGGGCGCATAACTATGGCTACACCTTC
CDR3: CASSSQPGGQGAHNYGYTF
size: few
J: TRBJ1-2
V: TRBV4-1
D: TRBD1

DNA: TGCAGCGTTGCTGAAGACAGGCTCCTGAACACTGAAGCTTTCTTT
CDR3: CSVAEDRLLNTEAFF
size: NA
J: TRBJ1-1
V: TRBV29-1
D: NA

DNA: TGTGCCAGCAGCCCTGACAGGAACCTTAACTATGGCTACACCTTC
CDR3: CASSPDRNLNYGYTF
size: NA
J: TRBJ1-2
V: TRBV7-8
D: NA

DNA: TGCAGTGCTAGTTACCTAGCTAGCGAGTTCATCAATCAGCCCCAGCATTTT
CDR3: CSASYLASEFINQPQHF
size: NA
J: TRBJ1-5
V: TRBV20-1
D: NA